The 20 T cell receptor beta chains below were found in one sample sequenced in a study of CD8 T cells in Susac syndrome (dated by TCRdb to the late 2010s). Libraries were constructed by the immunoSEQ multiplex PCR assay. RNA was extracted using the RNeasy kit, and roughly 0.5 to 1 ug of the RNA was reverse transcribed with random hexamers. TCRdb reprocessing: public reads trimmed at Q25 with fastp, clones called with MiXCR, in-frame beta chains kept. All rows with the same CDR3 protein become a single entry with the most common DNA and genes. Here the sample has some 300,000 distinct CDR3 sequences; 85% occur a single time. 0.21% of the sample rests with the top ten. Sequenced material: CD8+ T cells from PBMCs. The source of these receptors is a human donor with multiple sclerosis.

The CDR3 sequence is CASGGGGSHYEQYF. DNA of the CDR3: TGTGCCAGCGGTGGTGGGGGTTCCCACTACGAGCAGTACTTC. This rearrangement joins TRBV6-5 to TRBJ2-7; either TRBD1 or TRBD2 may fit D (5 bases each). Germline V gene sequence: CDR1 MNHEY, CDR2 SVGAGI. Trimming took off 8 bases at V and 3 bases at J, with 17 bases between the two ends. The CDR3 is made up of 14 amino acids.

V and J are TRBV10-3 and TRBJ2-7, with 11 bases fitting TRBD1. The germline V gene has CDR1 ENHRY and CDR2 SYGVKD. Trimming cost V 6 bases and J 2 bases; bases outside gene matches: 9. This CDR3 has 16 amino acids. This CDR3 is CAIRDPGQGATYEQYF. CDR3 DNA sequence: TGTGCCATCAGGGACCCCGGACAGGGGGCCACCTACGAGCAGTACTTC.

The gene calls are TRBV5-6 and TRBJ1-2, with unresolved D. Between the trimmed V and J ends, which lost 0 bases and 2 bases, there was a span of 5 bases. Per germline, CDR1 SGHDT and CDR2 YYEEEE. The CDR3 contains 13 residues. The CDR3 bases are TGTGCCAGCAGCTTGGCAGAGAACTATGGCTACACCTTC. This translates into CASSLAENYGYTF.

This chain links TRBV14 with TRBJ2-6, with D unresolved. The CDR3 runs to 17 residues. Germline V gene data show CDR1 as SGHDN and CDR2 as FVKESK. V lost 2 bases, J lost 0 bases, and 11 bases lay in between. CDR3 loop: CASSQNILSSGANVLTF. The DNA for the CDR3 is TGTGCCAGCAGCCAAAACATCCTCAGCTCTGGGGCCAACGTCCTGACTTTC. Variable domain in full (rest from reference TRBV14 and TRBJ2-6): EAGVTQFPSHSVIEKGQTVTLRCDPISGHDNLYWYRRVMGKEIKFLLHFVKESKQDESGMPNNRFLAERTGGTYSTLKVQPAELEDSGVYFCASSQNILSSGANVLTFGAGSRLTVL.

The chain carries TRBV27 and TRBJ2-7; 7 bases agree with TRBD1. Germline CDR1 MNHEY, CDR2 SMNVEV (reference sequence). CDR3 length equals 13 residues. V shed 6 bases and J 3 bases; nucleotides not matched to a gene: 5. The CDR3: CASRETGIYEQYF. CDR3 in DNA: TGTGCCAGCAGAGAGACAGGGATCTACGAGCAGTACTTC.

The chain uses TRBV4-3 and TRBJ1-4, with 9 bases matching TRBD1. The CDR3 spans 19 residues. V was clipped by 0 bases and J by 2 bases; unmatched bases: 10. The germline CDR1 and CDR2 sequences are LGHNA and YSLEER. Here the CDR3 DNA reads TGCGCCAGCAGCCAAGATGGAGCGGACAGGGGTAGCACTAATGAAAAACTGTTTTTT. This gives the protein CASSQDGADRGSTNEKLFF.

The genes are TRBV5-4 and TRBJ2-1; TRBD2 agrees at 14 bases. V trimming: 3 bases; J trimming: 5 bases; junction bases outside the gene matches: 4. The V gene's germline CDR1 is SGHNT and CDR2 YYREEE (reference sequence). This CDR3 spans 16 amino acids. In DNA, the CDR3 is TGTGCCAGCAGCTGGGGACTAGCGGGAGCTAACAATGAGCAGTTCTTC. Translated, it gives CASSWGLAGANNEQFF.

The V and J genes are TRBV7-6 and TRBJ2-1, with a tentative D call TRBD1 (6 bases). Germline V gives CDR1 SGHVS, CDR2 FNYEAQ. Trimming removed 4 bases from V and 8 bases from J, with 12 bases in between. The CDR3 is 13 amino acids. Here the CDR3 reads CASSYHRVDEQFF. DNA of the CDR3: TGTGCCAGCAGCTACCACAGGGTGGATGAGCAGTTCTTC.

This rearrangement joins TRBV28 to TRBJ2-1, with TRBD2 matching 14 bases. V shed 5 bases and J 8 bases; nucleotides not matched to a gene: 8. The CDR3 spans 16 residues. Germline V gives CDR1 MDHEN, CDR2 SYDVKM. In DNA, the CDR3 is TGTGCCAGCAGTCCGGGACTAGCGGGAGTTGAGGATGAGCAGTTCTTC. It is translated as CASSPGLAGVEDEQFF. Together with reference TRBV28 and TRBJ2-1, the CDR3 gives the full variable domain: DVKVTQSSRYLVKRTGEKVFLECVQDMDHENMFWYRQDPGLGLRLIYFSYDVKMKEKGDIPEGYSVSREKKERFSLILESASTNQTSMYLCASSPGLAGVEDEQFFGPGTRLTVL.

The chain carries TRBV20-1 and TRBJ2-4, with D possibly matching TRBD2 (6 bases). The V gene lost 7 bases and the J gene lost 6 bases, with 16 bases spanning the gap. The CDR3 runs 13 residues. Germline values: CDR1 DFQATT, CDR2 SNEGSKA (reference sequence). The CDR3 nucleotides read TGCAGTGACGCGGGGTGGGGACCAAACATTCAGTACTTC. Amino acid sequence: CSDAGWGPNIQYF.

The chain carries TRBV14 and TRBJ2-5, with TRBD2 as a possible D gene (6 bases). Per germline, CDR1 SGHDN and CDR2 FVKESK. CDR3 size: 19 residues. V was clipped by 1 base and J by 1 base, with 22 bases between them. DNA for the CDR3: TGTGCCAGCAGCCAAGTGGGGCCGGAGGGCCTGAAAGCCCAAGAGACCCAGTACTTC. It translates to CASSQVGPEGLKAQETQYF.

The chain combines TRBV19 with TRBJ1-5, with unresolved D. The germline CDR1 and CDR2 sequences are LNHDA and SQIVND (reference sequence). The CDR3 runs to 16 residues. The germline V and J ends were trimmed by 4 bases and 2 bases, with 15 bases remaining between them. CDR3 nucleotide sequence: TGTGCCAGTAGTAACCTCATACACAGACGCAATCAGCCCCAGCATTTT. Translation gives CASSNLIHRRNQPQHF.

The chain uses TRBV28 and TRBJ1-2, with D hard to call. CDR1 is MDHEN, CDR2 SYDVKM, per germline. Trimming pared 6 bases from V and 1 base from J, leaving 6 bases between. This CDR3 region has 12 residues. In nucleotides, the CDR3 is TGTGCCAGCAGACTCCTTAACTATGGCTACACCTTC. Translated: CASRLLNYGYTF.

On this clonotype itself: Since the CDR3 does not end with the conserved phenylalanine or tryptophan, this likely comes from a read error. This chain connects TRBV9 to TRBJ2-5, with 10 positions matching TRBD1. The CDR3 spans 15 residues. The V gene end was trimmed by 3 bases and the J gene end by 5 bases; junction bases not matched to a gene: 7. Germline V lookup: CDR1 SGDLS, CDR2 YYNGEE. The CDR3 region has the DNA TGTGCCAGCAGCGATGAGACAGGGGGCGGCGAGACCCAGTACCTC. Its protein product is CASSDETGGGETQYL.

The rearrangement links TRBV15 to TRBJ1-3; D possibly corresponds to TRBD1 (6 bases). This CDR3 spans 15 amino acids. Looked up from germline, CDR1 is LNHNV and CDR2 is YYDKDF (reference sequence). V lost 8 bases and J 0 bases, leaving 14 bases between the germline ends. In DNA form, the CDR3 reads TGTGCCACCTCCTACACAGGGAACTCTGGAAACACCATATATTTT. It codes for CATSYTGNSGNTIYF.

The V call is TRBV19, the J call TRBJ2-1, with a weak D call TRBD1 (5 bases). This CDR3 comprises 14 residues. V was shortened by 8 bases and J by 0 bases, with 11 bases between the two germline ends. Germline V CDR1 and CDR2: LNHDA, SQIVND (reference sequence). The CDR3 protein is CASRQTGSYNEQFF. The CDR3, as DNA: TGTGCCAGTCGACAGACGGGCTCCTACAATGAGCAGTTCTTC.

The chain couples TRBV6-2 or TRBV6-3 to TRBJ2-2; D not certain. This CDR3 region has 16 residues. Trimming shortened V by 0 bases and J by 4 bases, and 12 bases separated the two germline ends. Germline CDR1 is MNHEY and CDR2 is SVGEGT. The CDR3 spells CASSYSKSQTTGELFF. The CDR3 DNA reads as TGTGCCAGCAGTTACTCGAAAAGTCAGACCACCGGGGAGCTGTTTTTT.

The chain links TRBV14 to TRBJ1-2, with D unclear. The CDR3 length is 16 residues. Between the trimmed V and J ends, which lost 1 base and 2 bases, there was a span of 14 bases. The germline CDR1 and CDR2 sequences are SGHDN and FVKESK. CDR3 sequence reads: CASSQARELPNYGYTF. CDR3 in DNA: TGTGCCAGCAGCCAAGCCCGGGAACTACCCAACTATGGCTACACCTTC.

The chain recombines TRBV2 with TRBJ1-2; TRBD1 aligns across 8 bases. Trimming cost V 3 bases and J 4 bases; bases outside gene matches: 7. CDR1 is SNHLY and CDR2 is FYNNEI in the germline V gene. The CDR3 totals 15 residues. DNA of the CDR3: TGTGCCAGCAGTGAGGGGACAGGACCACTCTATGGCTACACCTTC. Protein: CASSEGTGPLYGYTF. Full variable domain (outside the CDR3, taken from reference TRBV2 and TRBJ1-2): EPEVTQTPSHQVTQMGQEVILRCVPISNHLYFYWYRQILGQKVEFLVSFYNNEISEKSEIFDDQFSVERPDGSNFTLKIRSTKLEDSAMYFCASSEGTGPLYGYTFGSGTRLTVV.

This clonotype was seen only once. The chain couples TRBV3-1 to TRBJ2-5; 8 bases fit TRBD2. The length of the CDR3 is 21 residues. Looked up from germline, CDR1 is LGHDT and CDR2 is YNNKEL (reference sequence). The V and J ends lost 0 bases and 5 bases, in that order; junction bases with no gene match: 23. The CDR3 loop is CASSQDKSNGLGGRLKETQYF. The CDR3 DNA sequence: TGTGCCAGCAGCCAAGATAAAAGCAACGGCTTGGGCGGGAGGCTCAAGGAGACCCAGTACTTC.